This T cell receptor (beta chain) was found in a study of cytomegalovirus exposure and HLA in healthy donors listed by TCRdb under 2017. The study in broad terms: An earlier analysis of some 550 of the donors reported approximately 300 Gb of sequence data and 100 million to 140 million unique TCR beta sequences from 190 million or so T cells. About 280 gigabases of sequencing data and tens of millions of unique TCR sequences were included in an early release covering around 600 HLA-typed donors. The genetic ancestry cluster associated with self-reported Caucasian donors included 65% to 90% of the roughly 410 genotyped donors. The aim of the study was to test whether cataloging public T cell receptors could identify signatures of past pathogen exposure. The study used immunosequencing to profile the T cell repertoires of 600 to 850 subjects and linked those repertoires to cytomegalovirus serostatus. Besides the first cohort of 666 subjects, a separate validation cohort made up of roughly 130 different subjects was used. To predict cytomegalovirus infection status, the study brought together high-throughput TCR immunosequencing, statistical association of individual TCRs with disease status, and machine learning. A later analysis re-examined previously published TCR beta repertoires from more than 650 donors and added high-resolution HLA genotyping to investigate patterns of TCR occurrence. Rather than drawing on any new phenotypic data, the later analysis identified candidate immune exposures from TCR beta sequences and the way those sequences occurred across donors. An earlier analysis of some 500 of the donors applied high-throughput TCR beta sequencing to assess whether each TCR beta V gene segment acted as functional or pseudogenic. Donor age, sex, ethnicity and CMV serostatus were compiled together with the repertoire data. Genome-wide SNP genotypes for about 60% of the roughly 670 donors were used in a later genetic analysis, which treated that subset as a discovery cohort. Every repertoire in the discovery cohort had been generated on one and the same sequencing platform. Both class I and class II loci were covered by HLA typing, at four-digit resolution. The number of typed donors differed by locus: roughly 629-640 for A, B, C, DRB1 and DQB1; some 540 for DQA1; some 610 for DPA1; and roughly 490 for DPB1. Several DR-DQ haplotypes were treated as single units for association and clustering because of strong linkage in the cohort. Across roughly 420 genotyped donors of the cohort, an average of about 250,000 unique TCR beta nucleotide sequences per donor were sequenced, and 15% to 20% of those sequences were non-productive.

Broad study findings and their caveats: A later analysis associated 16,951 TCR beta sequences with specific HLA alleles at a false discovery rate of 0.05. Correlated functional status among segregating V segments might be attributable to linkage disequilibrium, but an unknown experimental factor could not be ruled out. A few of the identified cytomegalovirus-associated TCR beta chains were confirmed in vitro to be specific for cytomegalovirus antigens. The earlier analysis of about 600 of the donors excluded roughly 17 rarely observed V segments, including chromosome 9 orphons, because counts were too low. Assigning TCR associations to individual alleles was difficult when HLA alleles, especially DR and DQ, strongly co-occurred. A total of fewer than 200 TCR beta chains were listed by the study as associated with cytomegalovirus. A later analysis found that TCR association rates varied across HLA loci, with DRB1 alleles showing the most associated TCRs and HLA-C alleles the fewest. Only TCR beta chains were sequenced in this cohort, and the absence of alpha or paired-chain data limited detectable features. The classifier was reported to diagnose cytomegalovirus status with high specificity and sensitivity in both the original cohort and the validation cohort. Several of the top co-occurrence clusters appeared to be linked to parvovirus B19, influenza, CMV and Epstein-Barr virus, according to a later analysis. For the cohort, immune exposure information was limited to CMV serostatus. An earlier analysis of approximately 600 of the donors showed that most TCR beta V segments appeared in productive rearrangements either about 87% or about 30% of the time, which broadly matched IMGT annotations. Across donors, most TCR sequences were observed very rarely, whereas some public TCRs were present in many individuals. Most CMV-associated TCR beta chains appeared to be HLA-restricted in a later analysis, and the HLA associations seemed to be driven largely by CMV exposure. The presence/absence analyses assumed that sequencing depth was roughly uniform across donors, and that assumption may not be true. V-gene and J-gene trimming of TCR beta chains was associated with a missense DCLRE1C variant in a later genetic analysis, and the association was replicated in an independent cohort. Some IMGT-functional V segments, including TRBV6-2 and TRBV6-3, could not be told apart with the 87-base-pair reads, so those segments were excluded. A further reported finding was that TCR beta sequences accurately predicted the HLA-A and HLA-B alleles for most subjects in the first cohort. The authors suggested that the approach could potentially be generalized to other disease states and immunological phenotypes. HLA typing was unavailable for some donors at each locus, so association tests used only the typed subset. In a later analysis, HLA-associated TCR beta chains were found to be more clonally expanded and to have lower generation probabilities than equally common non-associated chains. The sequencing pipeline was judged likely to have produced a cluster of highly shared sequence variants as a technical artifact. In a later genetic analysis, fewer N-insertions in productive TCRs were reported among donors in an Asian-associated ancestry cluster than the approximately 630-donor mean.

The CDR1 and CDR2 encoded by the germline V gene are SNHLY and FYNNEI. Unmatched junction bases come to 4, with V trimmed by 6 bases and J by 3 bases. The cysteine opens and the phenylalanine closes a CDR3 of 14 amino acids. CDR3 DNA is the only sequence kept; it has 42 bases, read in frame from the first base. The library was prepared using the immunoSEQ multiplex PCR assay. The multiplex PCR relied on a mix of 60 forward primers for TCR Vbeta segments and 13 reverse primers for TCR Jbeta segments. The CDR3 region of rearranged TCR beta genes was amplified from genomic DNA with a multiplex PCR assay. The amplified TCR beta libraries were sequenced on the Illumina HiSeq System as 87-base-pair reads. On the authors' methods: Across the 700 or so repertoires, a later analysis counted approximately 83 million unique TCR beta chains, 9 million to 14 million of which were shared by at least two donors. Raw reads were error-corrected and collapsed into unique sequences by a nearest-neighbor algorithm in which closely related sequences were merged to remove PCR and sequencing errors. Alignment of CDR3 sequences to IMGT reference sequences was used to assign V, D and J gene segments. Each retained sequence needed at least a six-nucleotide match to both a V gene segment and a J gene segment. Rearrangements were called productive when the CDR3 lacked stop codons and stayed in frame with V and J; all others were non-productive. Following IMGT convention, CDR3 was defined as the stretch from the second conserved V-encoded cysteine up to the conserved J-encoded phenylalanine. In an earlier analysis of roughly 610 of the donors, sequences lacking an unambiguous match to a single V gene segment were excluded. An earlier analysis of fewer than 650 of the donors classified V segments as functional when productive rearrangements were above 56.7% and as segregating when the standard deviation between donors was above 5%. A statistical classification framework was built to diagnose cytomegalovirus status from the catalog of TCR beta chain sequences. A later analysis assigned V and J genes by comparing TCR nucleotide sequences with IMGT/GENE-DB human TR gene sequences. A later analysis assigned CDR3 sequences and most-parsimonious VDJ recombination scenarios with the TCRdist pipeline. In a later analysis, each TCR beta chain was defined by its CDR3 amino acid sequence together with its V-gene family, and reads lacking a unique V-gene family were excluded. A later analysis removed several hundred highly shared, low-generation-probability nucleotide sequences to deal with suspected cross-contamination and a sequencing artifact. A later analysis calculated a clonal expansion index for each public chain from normalized within-repertoire ranks of inferred template counts. Generation probabilities in a later analysis came from a VDJ recombination model fitted to out-of-frame rearrangements, and those results were checked against IGoR. In a later analysis, hypergeometric tests were used to score TCR-TCR, TCR-HLA and TCR-CMV co-occurrence, with a repertoire-size bias correction applied to TCR pairs. False discovery rates were estimated in a later analysis by permuting HLA or CMV assignments 20 times. A later analysis grouped co-occurring TCRs with DBSCAN, adding TCRdist sequence similarity when clustering within HLA-allele-positive subsets. For co-occurrence clustering, repertoires with fewer than 30,000 or more than 120,000 public chains were excluded, along with 4 to 6 repertoires with anomalous nucleotide sharing. The table comes from immuneACCESS by way of TCRdb, which keeps in-frame sequences with V and J called. Part of the clones is missing from these tables; in studies checked, under half for an unresolved V gene and the rest for unknown reasons. That table supplies the V and J calls and clone size; D and trimming were determined from the DNA. Here the sample has 75,000 to 90,000 clones; more than 70% occur a single time. The ten biggest clones cover around 4.3% of the sample.

On this clone itself: Its antigen has not been determined. Per-nucleotide qualities are absent, and no much larger clonotype sits a single base away.

The cohort consisted of 666 healthy bone marrow donors. All cohort members were sampled while nominally healthy, although unrecorded immune exposures were likely present. The donor was CMV seronegative and belonged to the group of around 350 seronegative cohort members. A peripheral blood sample was collected from each donor, and TCR beta sequencing was performed on peripheral blood mononuclear cells. The Qiagen DNeasy Blood Extraction Kit was used to extract genomic DNA from the blood cell samples. The clonotype comes from a man aged 55 to 70 in good health and CMV-seronegative. The specimen was PBMCs. The rearrangement combines TRBV2 with TRBJ2-7; 11 bases in the junction line up with TRBD2. This receptor has the CDR3 CASRRTSGFYEQYF. The DNA is TGTGCCAGCAGGAGGACTAGCGGGTTCTACGAGCAGTACTTC.